This TCR beta chain was sequenced for a study of T cell changes during pregnancy in multiple sclerosis. The CDR3 length is 16 residues. In germline, CDR1 is SQVTM, CDR2 ANQGSEA. Trimming cost V 1 base and J 5 bases; bases outside gene matches: 7. Libraries were prepared by immunoSEQ multiplex PCR; TCRdb keeps only in-frame clonotypes and omits some of them. This table holds tens of thousands of clones, about 95% found once. The receptor was derived from a female donor with multiple sclerosis, enrolled in a pregnancy study. This material consisted of peripheral blood, taken in the third trimester of pregnancy. The chain couples TRBV29-1 to TRBJ2-3, with 12 bases fitting TRBD2. This CDR3 reads CSVEGASGGVVDTQYF. CDR3 nucleotide sequence: TGCAGCGTTGAAGGGGCTAGCGGGGGGGTGGTAGATACGCAGTATTTT.